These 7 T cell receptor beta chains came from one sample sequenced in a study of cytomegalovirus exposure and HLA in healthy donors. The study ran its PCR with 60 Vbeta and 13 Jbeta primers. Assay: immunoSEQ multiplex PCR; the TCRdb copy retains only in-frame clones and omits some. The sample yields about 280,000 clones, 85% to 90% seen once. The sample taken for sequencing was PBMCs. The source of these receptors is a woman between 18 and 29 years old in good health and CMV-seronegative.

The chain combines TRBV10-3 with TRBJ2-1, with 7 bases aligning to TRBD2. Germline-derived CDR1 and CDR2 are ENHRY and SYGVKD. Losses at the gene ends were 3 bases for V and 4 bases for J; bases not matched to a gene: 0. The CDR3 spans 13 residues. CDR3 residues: CAISDGRYNEQFF. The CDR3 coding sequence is TGTGCCATCAGTGACGGGAGGTACAATGAGCAGTTCTTC.

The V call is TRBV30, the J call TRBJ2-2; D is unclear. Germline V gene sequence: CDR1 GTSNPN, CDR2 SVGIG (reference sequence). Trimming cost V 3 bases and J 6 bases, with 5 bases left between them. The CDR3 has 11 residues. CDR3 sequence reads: CAWSPPGELFF. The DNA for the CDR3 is TGTGCCTGGAGCCCTCCCGGGGAGCTGTTTTTT.

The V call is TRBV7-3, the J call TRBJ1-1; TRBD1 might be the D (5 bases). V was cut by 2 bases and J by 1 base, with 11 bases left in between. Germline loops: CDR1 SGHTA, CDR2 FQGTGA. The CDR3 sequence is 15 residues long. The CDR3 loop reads CASSLVGGKNTEAFF. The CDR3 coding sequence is TGTGCCAGCAGCTTAGTGGGGGGAAAGAACACTGAAGCTTTCTTT.

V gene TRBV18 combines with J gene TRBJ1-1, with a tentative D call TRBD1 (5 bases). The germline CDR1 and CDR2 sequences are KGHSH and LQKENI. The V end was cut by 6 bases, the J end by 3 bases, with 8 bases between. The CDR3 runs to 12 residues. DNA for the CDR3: TGTGCCAGCTCCACGGGGGACACTGAAGCTTTCTTT. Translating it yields CASSTGDTEAFF.

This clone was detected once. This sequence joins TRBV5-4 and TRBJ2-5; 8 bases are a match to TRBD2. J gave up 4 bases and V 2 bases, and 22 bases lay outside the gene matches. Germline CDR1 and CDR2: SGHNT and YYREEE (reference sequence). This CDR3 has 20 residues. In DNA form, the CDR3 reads TGTGCCAGCAGCTTTGCTATGGGGGCTCATGCGGGGGGACCTCTAGAGACCCAGTACTTC. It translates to CASSFAMGAHAGGPLETQYF. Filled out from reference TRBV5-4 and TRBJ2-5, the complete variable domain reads ETGVTQSPTHLIKTRGQQVTLRCSSQSGHNTVSWYQQALGQGPQFIFQYYREEENGRGNFPPRFSGLQFPNYSSELNVNALELDDSALYLCASSFAMGAHAGGPLETQYFGPGTRLLVL.

For the CDR3, the DNA is TGCGCCAGCAGCAACGGACCGGGATATGGCTACACCTTC. It translates to CASSNGPGYGYTF. The chain joins TRBV5-1 to TRBJ1-2; D is unresolved. The CDR3 is 13 amino acids. Germline V lookup: CDR1 SGHRS, CDR2 YFSETQ. Trimming stripped 4 bases from V and 5 bases from J, with 12 bases between.

CDR3 sequence reads: CASRPPGQVSGELFF. Written as DNA, the CDR3 is TGTGCCAGTAGGCCCCCGGGACAGGTTTCCGGGGAGCTGTTTTTT. The chain links TRBV6-1 to TRBJ2-2, with TRBD1 matching over 8 bases. Looked up from germline, CDR1 is MNHNS and CDR2 is SASEGT. With V trimmed by 9 bases and J by 6 bases, 12 bases remained unmatched. The CDR3 is 15 amino acids.